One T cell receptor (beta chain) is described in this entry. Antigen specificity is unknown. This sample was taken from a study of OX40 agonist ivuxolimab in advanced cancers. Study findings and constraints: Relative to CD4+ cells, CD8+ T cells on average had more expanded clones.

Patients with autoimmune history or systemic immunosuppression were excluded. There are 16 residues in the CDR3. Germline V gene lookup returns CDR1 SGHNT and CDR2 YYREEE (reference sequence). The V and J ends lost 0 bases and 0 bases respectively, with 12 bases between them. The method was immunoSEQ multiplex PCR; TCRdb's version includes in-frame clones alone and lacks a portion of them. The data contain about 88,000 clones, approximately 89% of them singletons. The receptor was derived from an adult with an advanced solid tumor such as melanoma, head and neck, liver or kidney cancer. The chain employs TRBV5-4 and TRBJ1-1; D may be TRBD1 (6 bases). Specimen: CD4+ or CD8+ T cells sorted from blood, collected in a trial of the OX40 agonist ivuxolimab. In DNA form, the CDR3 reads TGTGCCAGCAGCTTGGGACAGGCCTCCATGAACACTGAAGCTTTCTTT. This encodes CASSLGQASMNTEAFF.